The 5 T cell receptor beta chains listed next were all sequenced from one sample in a study of cytomegalovirus exposure and HLA in healthy donors. This PCR relied on a set of 60 Vbeta primers and 13 Jbeta primers. Generated by immunoSEQ multiplex PCR, the TCRdb table keeps only in-frame clones and is missing some. This sample has about 130,000 clones, with around 84% found just once. Sequences were obtained from PBMCs. The receptors were sampled from a man in his fifties in good health and CMV-seronegative.

The rearrangement uses TRBV6-5 and TRBJ2-3; 8 bases are a match to TRBD1. The V and J ends lost 7 bases and 2 bases, in that order; junction bases with no gene match: 8. Per the germline V gene, CDR1 is MNHEY and CDR2 is SVGAGI. The length of the CDR3 is 15 residues. CDR3 DNA sequence: TGTGCCAGCACCAGGGGACAGGTGACCACAGATACGCAGTATTTT. This encodes CASTRGQVTTDTQYF.

This chain links TRBV5-8 with TRBJ2-1; 10 nucleotides match TRBD2. Germline values: CDR1 SGHTS, CDR2 YDEGEE. This CDR3 is built from 16 residues. V shed 4 bases, J shed 0 bases, and the junction held 4 bases outside the gene matches. CDR3 protein: CASSKWTSGSYNEQFF. CDR3 nucleotide sequence: TGTGCCAGCAGCAAGTGGACTAGCGGCTCCTACAATGAGCAGTTCTTC. The complete variable domain, with remaining parts taken from reference TRBV5-8 and TRBJ2-1, reads EAGVTQSPTHLIKTRGQQATLRCSPISGHTSVYWYQQALGLGLQFLLWYDEGEERNRGNFPPRFSGRQFPNYSSELNVNALELEDSALYLCASSKWTSGSYNEQFFGPGTRLTVL.

This chain links TRBV7-2 with TRBJ2-7, with 9 bases matching TRBD2. Germline CDR1 SGHTA, CDR2 FQGNSA. This CDR3 contains 16 residues. The V and J ends lost 2 bases and 2 bases, in that order; junction bases with no gene match: 7. This chain's CDR3 is CASSLSLSGGPYEQYF. The CDR3, as DNA: TGTGCCAGCAGCTTATCATTGAGCGGGGGGCCCTACGAGCAGTACTTC.

The gene calls are TRBV4-1 and TRBJ1-2; tentative D call: TRBD1 (6 bases). The CDR3 consists of 17 residues. V was pared by 3 bases and J by 0 bases, with 17 bases between. The germline V gene has CDR1 MGHRA and CDR2 YSYEKL. CDR3 coding DNA: TGCGCCAGCAGCCAGCCCGTGGGGACACGATCTAACTATGGCTACACCTTC. Amino acids: CASSQPVGTRSNYGYTF.

J is TRBJ1-4 and V is TRBV4-1; a weak D match, TRBD1 (5 bases). The V gene's germline CDR1 is MGHRA and CDR2 YSYEKL. V shed 0 bases and J shed 11 bases, with 13 bases lying between them. The CDR3 has 14 amino acids. CDR3 residues: CASSQEADAGKLFF. CDR3 nucleotides: TGCGCCAGCAGCCAAGAGGCGGATGCAGGGAAACTGTTTTTT.